The present entry profiles one T cell receptor beta chain with its context. Its antigen is unknown. No base quality information exists; no much larger clone differs at one position. CDR1 and CDR2, looked up from the germline V gene (reference sequence), are SEHNR and FQNEAQ. A distance of 11 bases separates the germline ends of V and J, which lose 4 bases and 11 bases respectively. Inclusive of the bounding cysteine and phenylalanine, the CDR3 is 11 residues long. CDR3 DNA only is kept here, 33 bases in frame from base 1. TCR CDR3 regions were amplified from genomic DNA by multiplex PCR using the deep immunoSEQ assay. Extracted genomic DNA from each cell subset was spread evenly across all wells of several immunoSEQ 96-well plates, with each plate serving as a replicate. For sorted subsets, about 200 ng genomic DNA, equal to about 30,000 T cell genomes, was loaded into each replicate PCR. Purified libraries were quantified with a Qubit 3.0 fluorometer, sized on a Bioanalyzer 2100, and re-quantified with the KAPA Library Quantification kit. Every immunoSEQ 96-well plate was sequenced on a dedicated single-read 150-cycle Illumina NextSeq 550 flow cell. As for the authors' bioinformatics: The immunoSEQ output contained only junctional sequences without quality scores, so filtering could not match that applied to full-length reads. To assign V/J genes and CDR3, sequences were annotated using PyIR, a Python wrapper for IgBLAST v1.9, with IMGT germline references. Reads were filtered out if the reads had weak V/J assignments (E-value above 1e-6), no CDR3, stop codons, out-of-frame junctions, or ambiguous translated residues. A V3J clonotype was defined by an identical inferred V gene, J gene, and CDR3 amino acid sequence. Percentage overlap between repertoires was calculated by dividing the number of shared unique clonotypes by the size of the smaller repertoire. Repertoire richness was assessed with RTK rarefaction, the Chao1 estimator, and Recon v2.1 estimates of unobserved clonotypes. Generation probabilities were computed with OLGA for all TCRbeta clonotypes obtained by the gDNA method from several donors. TCRdb limited this immuneACCESS table to in-frame rearrangements with V and J called. A share of clones is missing; checked studies link under half to unresolved V genes, and the rest is unexplained. Clone size and V and J calls were adopted from that table, with D and trimming inferred from the DNA. This sample has approximately 320,000 clones in its table, and roughly 84% of those were observed once. Jointly, the top ten make up about a sixth of the sample.

The data belong to a study of shared clonotypes between healthy human individuals (dated by TCRdb to 2018 to 2021). Describing the broader study: Three men and a couple of women, aged 18 to 49 years, made up the cohort. For each donor, CD4 naive and CD4 memory were each given three plates, CD8 naive was given two plates, and CD8 memory was given one plate. To increase sequencing depth and limit assay-specific biases, different laboratories used diverse techniques to prepare libraries and sequence TCR repertoires. To estimate repertoire size and how much clonotype sharing occurs between individuals, the study deeply sequenced the blood TCR repertoires of roughly 5 healthy adults. Each donor's leukapheresis produced roughly between roughly 0.85 and 10 billion PBMCs.

The full study reports these points: Clonotypes shared by all four sorted-subset donors showed higher generation probabilities than non-shared clonotypes. Pairwise subsampling led to the expectation that sequencing depth would affect the degree of clonotype sharing among donors. Across several donors, around 5% of naive CD4, roughly 3.5% of naive CD8, around 2.1% of memory CD4, and roughly 0.41% of memory CD8 clonotypes were shared. Rarefaction of sorted-subset datasets indicated incomplete sequencing despite the large sequencing depth. Naive subsets generally had larger estimated clonotype richness than memory subsets. Only blood was sampled, and tissue TCR repertoires likely differ from those in blood. The small number of donors limited the genetic and exposure-history diversity represented.

Donors were healthy HIV-negative adults with no recently reported acute infections or vaccinations. Every donor was a Caucasian adult living in Nashville, Tennessee, USA. The CD8 memory samples were a combination of magnetically selected CD45RO+ cells and CCR7-negative CD45RA+ effector memory (TemRA) cells. Blood was collected by leukapheresis, and PBMCs were isolated by Ficoll-Histopaque density gradient centrifugation and then cryopreserved in liquid nitrogen vapor phase. Purity and quantity of every magnetically sorted T cell population were checked by analytical flow cytometry. From each sorted fraction, genomic DNA was isolated and quantified by UV absorbance on a Nanodrop 2000c.

This clonotype was obtained from a man aged 18 to 29 in good health. The chain couples TRBV7-9 to TRBJ2-5; the D gene assignment is ambiguous. Sample: memory CD8+ T cells sorted from blood. The cell subset or site label for this specimen denotes: CD45RO+ cells pooled with CCR7-negative TemRA cells. The nucleotide sequence reads TGTGCCAGCAGCTGGAACCCGATACAGTACTTC. Translated, it reads CASSWNPIQYF.